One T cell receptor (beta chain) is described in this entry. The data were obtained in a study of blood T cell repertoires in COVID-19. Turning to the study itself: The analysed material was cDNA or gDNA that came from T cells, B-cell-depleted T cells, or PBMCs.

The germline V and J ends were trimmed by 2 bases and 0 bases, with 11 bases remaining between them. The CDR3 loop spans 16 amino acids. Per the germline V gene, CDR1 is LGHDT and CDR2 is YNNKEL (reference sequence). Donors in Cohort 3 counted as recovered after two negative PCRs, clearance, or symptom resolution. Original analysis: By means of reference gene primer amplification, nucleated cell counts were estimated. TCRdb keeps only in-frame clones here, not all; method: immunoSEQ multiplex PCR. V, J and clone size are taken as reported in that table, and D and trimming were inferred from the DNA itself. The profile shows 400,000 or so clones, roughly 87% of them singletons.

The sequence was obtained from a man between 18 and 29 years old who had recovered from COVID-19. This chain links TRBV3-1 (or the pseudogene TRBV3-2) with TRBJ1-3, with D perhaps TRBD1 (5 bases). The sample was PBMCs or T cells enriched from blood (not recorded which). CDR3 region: CASSQQGTFSGNTIYF. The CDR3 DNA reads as TGTGCCAGCAGCCAACAGGGTACGTTCTCTGGAAACACCATATATTTT.